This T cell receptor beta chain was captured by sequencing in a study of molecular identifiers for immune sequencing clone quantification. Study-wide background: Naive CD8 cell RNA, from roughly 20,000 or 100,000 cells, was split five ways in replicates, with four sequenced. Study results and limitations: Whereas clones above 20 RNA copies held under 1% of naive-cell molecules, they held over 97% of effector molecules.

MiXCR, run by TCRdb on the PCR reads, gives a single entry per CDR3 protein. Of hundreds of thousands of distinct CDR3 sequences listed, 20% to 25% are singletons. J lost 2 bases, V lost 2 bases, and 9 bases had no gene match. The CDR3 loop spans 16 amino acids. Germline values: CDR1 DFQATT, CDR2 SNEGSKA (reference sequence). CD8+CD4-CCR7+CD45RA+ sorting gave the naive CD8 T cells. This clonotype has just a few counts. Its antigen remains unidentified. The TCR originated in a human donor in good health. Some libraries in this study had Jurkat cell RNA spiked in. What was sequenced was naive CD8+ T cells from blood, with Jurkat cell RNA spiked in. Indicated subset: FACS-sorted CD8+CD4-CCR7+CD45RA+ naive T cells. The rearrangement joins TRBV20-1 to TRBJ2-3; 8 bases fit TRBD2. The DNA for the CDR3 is TGCAGTGCTAGATTGGCGGTAGCGGGGTACACAGATACGCAGTATTTT. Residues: CSARLAVAGYTDTQYF.